These 10 T cell receptor beta chains share one sample of origin, sequenced in a study of T cells in Graves' hyperthyroidism and ophthalmopathy. From RNA transcripts, TCR beta CDR3 regions were amplified. HTBI primers were employed in a first-round RT-PCR of the TCR CDR3. TCRdb called the multiplex PCR reads again in MiXCR, with one record for every CDR3 protein. Of approximately 640,000 distinct CDR3 sequences in the sample, around 15% were seen once. The sample comprised blood. These receptors all stem from a woman aged 25 to 39 with Graves' hyperthyroidism.

V gene TRBV29-1 combines with J gene TRBJ2-1; TRBD1 matches at 7 bases. The junction had 8 bases not matched to a gene; V was cut back by 6 bases and J by 3 bases. CDR1 is SQVTM and CDR2 is ANQGSEA in the germline V gene. CDR3 size: 14 residues. The chain's CDR3 is CSVKTGEGYNEQFF. CDR3 nucleotides: TGCAGCGTGAAAACAGGGGAAGGCTACAATGAGCAGTTCTTC.

This chain connects TRBV19 to TRBJ1-5; D unclear. Trimming cost V 8 bases and J 0 bases, with 14 bases left between them. This CDR3 has 15 residues. Germline V CDR1 and CDR2: LNHDA, SQIVND (reference sequence). DNA of the CDR3: TGTGCCAGTGGGCAACACGGGTCTAGCAATCAGCCCCAGCATTTT. Translating it yields CASGQHGSSNQPQHF.

The chain uses TRBV30 and TRBJ2-6; no clear D gene. V lost 1 base and J 0 bases, leaving 4 bases between the germline ends. Germline CDR1 and CDR2: GTSNPN and SVGIG (reference sequence). This CDR3 spans 14 amino acids. The CDR3: CAWSETSGANVLTF. The CDR3 coding sequence is TGTGCCTGGAGTGAGACCTCTGGGGCCAACGTCCTGACTTTC.

The chain uses TRBV27 and TRBJ1-6; 11 bases map to TRBD1. Germline-derived CDR1 and CDR2 are MNHEY and SMNVEV (reference sequence). V shed 6 bases and J 9 bases; nucleotides not matched to a gene: 4. CDR3 size: 14 residues. CDR3: CASRGQGVFSPLHF. CDR3 sequence (DNA): TGTGCCAGCAGGGGACAGGGGGTATTTTCACCCCTCCACTTT.

The chain recombines TRBV30 with TRBJ1-5; D not certain. The CDR3 loop spans 14 amino acids. Trimming took 2 bases from V and 0 from J, leaving 8 bases between them. Germline values: CDR1 GTSNPN, CDR2 SVGIG (reference sequence). In DNA form, the CDR3 reads TGTGCCTGGAGTTCGTCCTTTAGCAATCAGCCCCAGCATTTT. It is translated as CAWSSSFSNQPQHF. The variable domain in full, completed from reference TRBV30 and TRBJ1-5, reads SQTIHQWPATLVQPVGSPLSLECTVEGTSNPNLYWYRQAAGRGLQLLFYSVGIGQISSEVPQNLSASRPQDRQFILSSKKLLLSDSGFYLCAWSSSFSNQPQHFGDGTRLSIL.

The chain couples TRBV11-2 to TRBJ2-5; 9 nucleotides line up with TRBD2. The ends lost 1 base at V and 5 bases at J; junction bases unmatched: 8. Germline V gene sequence: CDR1 SGHAT, CDR2 FQNNGV. CDR3 length equals 16 residues. In DNA form, the CDR3 reads TGTGCCAGCAGCTTAGGGGGGAGCGGGAGGAGGGAGACCCAGTACTTC. Protein: CASSLGGSGRRETQYF. The entire variable domain, with the rest obtained from reference TRBV11-2 and TRBJ2-5, is as follows: EAGVAQSPRYKIIEKRQSVAFWCNPISGHATLYWYQQILGQGPKLLIQFQNNGVVDDSQLPKDRFSAERLKGVDSTLKIQPAKLEDSAVYLCASSLGGSGRRETQYFGPGTRLLVL.

This chain uses TRBV27 with TRBJ1-1, with TRBD1 identical over 11 bases. Germline values: CDR1 MNHEY, CDR2 SMNVEV (reference sequence). The trim removed 0 bases at V and 6 bases at J, leaving 9 bases unmatched. This CDR3 comprises 17 residues. The CDR3 DNA is TGTGCCAGCAGTTTATCGTCAGGGACAGGGGGGAGAGCTGAAGCTTTCTTT. This translates into CASSLSSGTGGRAEAFF.

This clonotype was picked up a small number of times. V usage is TRBV7-6 and J usage is TRBJ2-2; D perhaps matches TRBD1 (5 bases). This CDR3 has 15 amino acids. CDR1 SGHVS and CDR2 FNYEAQ come from the germline V gene. V shed 6 bases and J shed 5 bases, with 16 bases lying between them. The chain's CDR3 is CASRTVQGRTGELFF. Written as DNA, the CDR3 is TGTGCCAGCAGGACCGTCCAGGGAAGGACCGGGGAGCTGTTTTTT.

The sample holds a few counts of this clonotype. The V and J genes are TRBV9 and TRBJ1-5; the D gene is possibly TRBD1 (5 bases). The length of the CDR3 is 14 residues. Between the trimmed V and J ends, which lost 3 bases and 7 bases, there was a span of 14 bases. CDR1 is SGDLS, CDR2 YYNGEE, per germline. The CDR3, as DNA: TGTGCCAGCAGCGGTGGGGGGGGTGGGCAGCCCCAGCATTTT. As protein: CASSGGGGGQPQHF.

In DNA form, the CDR3 reads TGTGCCAGCAGTTACAGGGTATCGTACACTGAAGCTTTCTTT. The encoded protein is CASSYRVSYTEAFF. The V gene is TRBV6-6, the J gene TRBJ1-1; D is unclear. The germline V and J ends were trimmed by 2 bases and 3 bases, with 10 bases remaining between them. The CDR3 runs to 14 residues. Germline V gene data show CDR1 as MNHNY and CDR2 as SVGAGI (reference sequence).